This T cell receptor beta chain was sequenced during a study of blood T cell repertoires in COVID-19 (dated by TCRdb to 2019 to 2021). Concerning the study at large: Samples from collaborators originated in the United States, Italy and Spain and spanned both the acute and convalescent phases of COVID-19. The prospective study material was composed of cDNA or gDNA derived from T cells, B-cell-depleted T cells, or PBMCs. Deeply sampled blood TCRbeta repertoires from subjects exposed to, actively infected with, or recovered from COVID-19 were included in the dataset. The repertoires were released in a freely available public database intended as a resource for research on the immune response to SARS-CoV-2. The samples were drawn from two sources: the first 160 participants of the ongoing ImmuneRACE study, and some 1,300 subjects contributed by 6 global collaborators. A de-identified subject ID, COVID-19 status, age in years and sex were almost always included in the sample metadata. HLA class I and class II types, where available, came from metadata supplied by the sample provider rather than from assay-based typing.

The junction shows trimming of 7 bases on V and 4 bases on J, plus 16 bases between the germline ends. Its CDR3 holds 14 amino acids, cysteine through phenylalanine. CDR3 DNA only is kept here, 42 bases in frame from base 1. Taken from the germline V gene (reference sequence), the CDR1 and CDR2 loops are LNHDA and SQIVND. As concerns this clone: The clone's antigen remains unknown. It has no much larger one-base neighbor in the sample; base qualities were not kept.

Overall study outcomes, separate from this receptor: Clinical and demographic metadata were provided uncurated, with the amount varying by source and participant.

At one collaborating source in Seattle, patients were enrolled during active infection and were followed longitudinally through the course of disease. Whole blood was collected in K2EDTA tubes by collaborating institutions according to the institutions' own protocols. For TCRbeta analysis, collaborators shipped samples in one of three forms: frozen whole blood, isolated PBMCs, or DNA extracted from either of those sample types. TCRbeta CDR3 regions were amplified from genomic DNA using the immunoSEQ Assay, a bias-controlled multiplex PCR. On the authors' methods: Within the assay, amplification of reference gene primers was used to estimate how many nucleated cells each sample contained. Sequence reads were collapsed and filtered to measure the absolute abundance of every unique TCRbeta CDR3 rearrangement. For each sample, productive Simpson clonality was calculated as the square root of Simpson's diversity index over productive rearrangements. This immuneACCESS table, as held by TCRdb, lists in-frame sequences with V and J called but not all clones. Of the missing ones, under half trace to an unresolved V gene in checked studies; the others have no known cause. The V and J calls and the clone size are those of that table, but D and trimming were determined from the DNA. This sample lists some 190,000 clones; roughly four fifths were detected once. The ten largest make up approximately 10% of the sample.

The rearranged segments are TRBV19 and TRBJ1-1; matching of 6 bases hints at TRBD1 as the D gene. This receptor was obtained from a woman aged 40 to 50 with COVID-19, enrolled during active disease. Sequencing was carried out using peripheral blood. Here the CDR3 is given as CASTPGGWFTEAFF. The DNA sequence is TGTGCCAGTACCCCGGGGGGCTGGTTCACTGAAGCTTTCTTT.